These 6 T cell receptor beta chains originate from one sample sequenced in a study of persistence of HIV-infected CD4 T cells. Overlapping HIV-1 Gag 15-mer peptides at 0.85 to 1 ug per peptide per mL were used. CD40L/CD69 double-negative CD45RO-high memory CD4+ T cells were collected. For these TCRs, the target antigens are not known. The immunoSEQ assay was version 4, run in survey mode. TCRdb keeps only in-frame clones here, not all; method: immunoSEQ multiplex PCR. The sample lists about 43,000 clones, about four fifths occurring once. Material: CD4+ T cells sorted from PBMCs after 18-hour stimulation, obtained from a patient who received antiretroviral therapy. The receptors here all came from an adult man with HIV who was CMV-seropositive.

The V call is TRBV25-1, the J call TRBJ1-2, with no clear D. The ends were cut back, 0 bases at V and 10 bases at J, with 18 bases in the middle. This CDR3 region has 15 residues. CDR1 and CDR2 from the germline V gene are MGHDK and SYGVNS. In DNA form, the CDR3 reads TGTGCCAGCAGTGAATATAGTCAGAGTTGGCCGGTCTACACCTTC. It specifies CASSEYSQSWPVYTF.

The V and J genes are TRBV7-2 and TRBJ1-1; possible D gene TRBD1, 5 bases. The CDR3 totals 15 residues. Trimming pared 5 bases from V and 11 bases from J, leaving 24 bases between. CDR1 SGHTA and CDR2 FQGNSA come from the germline V gene. The CDR3, as DNA: TGTGCCAGCAGCCTCCAACCGGACACCCCCGGCGGGGCTTTCTTT. This codes for CASSLQPDTPGGAFF.

The J gene is TRBJ1-2, the V gene TRBV3-1 (or the pseudogene TRBV3-2); unclear D gene. V lost 3 bases and J 5 bases, leaving 4 bases between the germline ends. The CDR3 has 11 residues. Germline-derived CDR1 and CDR2 are LGHDT and YNNKEL (reference sequence). CDR3: CASSHRYGYTF. In DNA, the CDR3 is TGTGCCAGCAGCCACAGGTATGGCTACACCTTC.

This clone was seen just once. This rearrangement joins TRBV5-1 to TRBJ2-5; tentatively, D is TRBD1 or TRBD2 (6 bases each). The V end lost 1 base, the J end lost 4 bases, and 17 bases lay between the germline ends. Germline values: CDR1 SGHRS, CDR2 YFSETQ. This CDR3 contains 16 residues. In DNA, the CDR3 is TGCGCCAGCAGCTTGCGGACCAGCAGGGGAGGAGAGACCCAGTACTTC. It yields the protein CASSLRTSRGGETQYF. Full variable domain (outside the CDR3, taken from reference TRBV5-1 and TRBJ2-5): KAGVTQTPRYLIKTRGQQVTLSCSPISGHRSVSWYQQTPGQGLQFLFEYFSETQRNKGNFPGRFSGRQFSNSRSEMNVSTLELGDSALYLCASSLRTSRGGETQYFGPGTRLLVL.

The gene calls are TRBV7-2 and TRBJ2-3, with 10 bases aligning to TRBD2. V gave up 3 bases and J gave up 3 bases; unmatched junction bases: 6. CDR1 SGHTA and CDR2 FQGNSA come from the germline V gene. This CDR3 contains 16 residues. CDR3 in DNA: TGTGCCAGCAGCTTCGTGAGCGGGAGGGGAACAGATACGCAGTATTTT. Residues: CASSFVSGRGTDTQYF.

The chain is built from TRBV7-2 and TRBJ1-6; D gene unclear. From germline, CDR1 is SGHTA and CDR2 FQGNSA. V lost 6 bases and J 7 bases, leaving 13 bases between the germline ends. This CDR3 has 14 residues. CDR3 protein: CASRWQYLNSPLHF. The CDR3 DNA sequence: TGTGCCAGCAGGTGGCAATATCTAAATTCACCCCTCCACTTT.